This note documents a single T cell receptor (beta chain) sequence. This specimen comes from a study of blood T cell repertoires in COVID-19. Profiling relied on immunoSEQ multiplex PCR, and the TCRdb table lists in-frame clones only, not all of them. This sample yields 250,000 to 300,000 clones, of which 70% to 90% are seen a single time; about 11% belongs to the top ten. The ends were cut back, 2 bases at V and 4 bases at J, with 14 bases in the middle. Germline V gives CDR1 MNHEY, CDR2 SVGAGI. This CDR3 region has 15 residues. This chain connects TRBV6-5 to TRBJ1-1; no firm D call. The receptor comes from a woman between 70 and 85 years old with acute or convalescent COVID-19. What was sequenced was peripheral blood. CDR3 sequence reads: CASSYDWGGSTEAFF. CDR3 DNA: TGTGCCAGCAGTTACGACTGGGGAGGGAGCACTGAAGCTTTCTTT.